Listed here are 27 T cell receptor beta chains from one sample, sequenced in a study of Graves' ophthalmopathy and Graves' hyperthyroidism. As the template, RNA transcripts were used to amplify TCR beta CDR3 regions. HTBI primers were employed in first-round RT-PCR, then a second-round multiplex PCR followed. In TCRdb, the multiplex PCR reads were re-called with MiXCR into one record per CDR3 protein. The sample contains about 550,000 distinct CDR3 sequences, 35% to 40% of which appear only once. The material sequenced was peripheral blood or thyroid tissue (not recorded which). These receptors originate from an adult man with Graves' hyperthyroidism.

This clonotype has at least ten counts. This chain links TRBV29-1 with TRBJ2-7; D gene ambiguous. V gave up 0 bases and J gave up 0 bases, with 12 bases separating them. The CDR3 is 15 amino acids. Per the germline V gene, CDR1 is SQVTM and CDR2 is ANQGSEA. The CDR3 loop reads CSVEEEAKPSYEQYF. DNA of the CDR3: TGCAGCGTTGAAGAGGAAGCCAAACCCTCCTACGAGCAGTACTTC.

This chain links TRBV10-3 with TRBJ2-1, with TRBD2 matching 8 bases. Germline CDR1 is ENHRY and CDR2 is SYGVKD. The CDR3 consists of 14 residues. J lost 9 bases, V lost 4 bases, and 8 bases had no gene match. CDR3 coding DNA: TGTGCCATCAGTGGAGATAGCGGGGTAGTTGAGCAGTTCTTC. Protein product: CAISGDSGVVEQFF.

This clonotype has at least ten counts. This chain connects TRBV7-6 to TRBJ2-5; the match to TRBD2 covers 14 bases. The V gene's germline CDR1 is SGHVS and CDR2 FNYEAQ. The CDR3 spans 16 residues. J gave up 3 bases and V 5 bases, and 5 bases lay outside the gene matches. CDR3 in amino acids: CASSRGLAGGEETQYF. The DNA for the CDR3 is TGTGCCAGCAGCCGTGGACTAGCGGGAGGAGAAGAGACCCAGTACTTC.

This clonotype was observed a few times. The chain employs TRBV7-3 and TRBJ2-5, with D tentatively TRBD2 (6 bases). The CDR3 sequence is 15 residues long. V was cut by 4 bases and J by 11 bases, with 23 bases left in between. Germline V lookup: CDR1 SGHTA, CDR2 FQGTGA. CDR3 sequence (DNA): TGTGCCAGCAGCTCATCCGGGACTCGGGCAGATACGCAGTACTTC. Its translation: CASSSSGTRADTQYF. Using reference TRBV7-3 and TRBJ2-5 for the parts outside the CDR3, the full variable domain is GAGVSQTPSNKVTEKGKYVELRCDPISGHTALYWYRQSLGQGPEFLIYFQGTGAADDSGLPNDRFFAVRPEGSVSTLKIQRTERGDSAVYLCASSSSGTRADTQYFGPGTRLLVL.

The chain employs TRBV7-9 and TRBJ1-2; 8 bases match TRBD1. Germline V gives CDR1 SEHNR, CDR2 FQNEAQ (reference sequence). J gave up 6 bases and V 5 bases, and 8 bases lay outside the gene matches. This CDR3 is 14 amino acids long. CDR3 loop: CASSPGGTGHGYTF. In DNA, the CDR3 is TGTGCCAGCAGCCCTGGAGGGACAGGCCATGGCTACACCTTC.

The J gene is TRBJ1-5, the V gene TRBV6-6; D uncertain. From germline, CDR1 is MNHNY and CDR2 SVGAGI (reference sequence). The CDR3 has 15 amino acids. V lost 5 bases and J 1 base, leaving 12 bases between the germline ends. CDR3 region: CASSAEGGSNQPQHF. The CDR3, as DNA: TGTGCCAGCAGTGCGGAGGGCGGAAGCAATCAGCCCCAGCATTTT.

This clonotype was counted ten times or more. Relative to the germline gene, one junction end is altered; a read error may explain this. The chain recombines TRBV29-1 with TRBJ2-7, with 7 bases matching TRBD2. In germline, CDR1 is SQVTM, CDR2 ANQGSEA. CDR3 length equals 10 residues. In DNA, the CDR3 is TGCAGCGTTCGACTAGCCACCGGAGACTTC. Its protein product is CSVRLATGDF.

This clonotype was seen at least ten times. The chain combines TRBV7-9 with TRBJ2-2; 11 bases agree with TRBD2. Trimming removed 4 bases from V and 2 bases from J; junction bases left unmatched: 6. The CDR3 totals 17 residues. Germline loops: CDR1 SEHNR, CDR2 FQNEAQ (reference sequence). This CDR3 is CASSWLAGGPNTGELFF. DNA for the CDR3: TGTGCCAGCAGCTGGCTAGCGGGGGGACCTAACACCGGGGAGCTGTTTTTT.

This clonotype has a count of ten or more. This rearrangement joins TRBV29-1 to TRBJ1-6; D is possibly TRBD1 (6 bases). V lost 0 bases, J lost 12 bases, and 15 bases lay in between. This CDR3 has 14 residues. In germline, CDR1 is SQVTM, CDR2 ANQGSEA. The DNA of the CDR3 is TGCAGCGTTGAAGATGGGCAGGGGAAGGGACCCCTCCACTTT. This translates into CSVEDGQGKGPLHF.

The sample holds many counts of this clonotype. This chain links TRBV20-1 with TRBJ1-2; maybe TRBD1 (5 bases). The V end was cut by 6 bases, the J end by 1 base, with 18 bases between. Per germline, CDR1 DFQATT and CDR2 SNEGSKA (reference sequence). The CDR3 spans 15 residues. CDR3 DNA: TGCAGTGCGGGGACCCTCGGGGTTGTTAACTATGGCTACACCTTC. It encodes CSAGTLGVVNYGYTF.

The rearrangement links TRBV29-1 to TRBJ2-3; 7 bases align to TRBD2. The CDR3 extends over 15 amino acids. Trimming took 3 bases from V and 0 from J; bases not matched to a gene: 6. The germline CDR1 and CDR2 sequences are SQVTM and ANQGSEA. The CDR3: CSVDGASGSTDTQYF. The CDR3 coding sequence is TGCAGCGTTGATGGAGCTAGCGGAAGCACAGATACGCAGTATTTT.

Comments on this clonotype: A much larger clone is a single base away; this may be a read error. V usage is TRBV7-9 and J usage is TRBJ1-6, with TRBD1 as a possible D gene (6 bases). From germline, CDR1 is SEHNR and CDR2 FQNEAQ (reference sequence). There are 14 residues in the CDR3. In nucleotides, the CDR3 is TGTGCCGGCAGCTTAGGACTAGGGGGTTCACCCCTCCACTTT. It codes for CAGSLGLGGSPLHF.

With respect to this clonotype: A read error is possible here, since a much larger clone lies one base away. J is TRBJ1-1 and V is TRBV11-1; no clear D gene. Germline CDR1 reads SGHAT; CDR2 reads FQDESV (reference sequence). CDR3 length equals 14 residues. The DNA of the CDR3 is TGTGCCAGCAGCTTAGCCATCTGGGCTACTGAAGCTTCCTTT. Its protein is CASSLAIWATEASF.

V is TRBV7-9 and J is TRBJ1-4; 8 bases agree with TRBD1. Losses at the gene ends were 5 bases for V and 10 bases for J; bases not matched to a gene: 12. Germline loops: CDR1 SEHNR, CDR2 FQNEAQ (reference sequence). The length of the CDR3 is 15 residues. This CDR3 reads CASSPKRLTGGKLFF. CDR3 nucleotides: TGTGCCAGCAGCCCAAAACGACTAACAGGGGGAAAACTGTTTTTT.

Concerning this clonotype itself: The final CDR3 position lacks the conserved phenylalanine or tryptophan, pointing to a likely read error. V usage is TRBV2 and J usage is TRBJ1-6; D gene uncertain. This CDR3 comprises 17 residues. V lost 6 bases, J lost 0 bases, and 15 bases lay in between. In germline, CDR1 is SNHLY, CDR2 FYNNEI. In DNA form, the CDR3 reads TGTGCCAGCAGCCGTACTCAATCCCGCTCCTATAATTCACCCCTCCACCTT. Its protein is CASSRTQSRSYNSPLHL.

This clonotype was seen ten or more times. The CDR3 loop reads CSVEEAGYYEQYF. The CDR3 coding sequence is TGCAGCGTTGAAGAGGCAGGATACTACGAGCAGTACTTC. V gene TRBV29-1 combines with J gene TRBJ2-7; no reliable D call. CDR1 and CDR2 (germline): SQVTM, ANQGSEA. V lost 0 bases and J lost 3, with 9 bases in between. This CDR3 has 13 residues.

The chain recombines TRBV12-3 or TRBV12-4 with TRBJ2-3; D is undetermined. V gave up 7 bases and J gave up 2 bases, with 7 bases separating them. CDR3 size: 12 residues. The CDR3 DNA sequence: TGTGCCAGCATATCCGTCACAGATACGCAGTATTTT. Residues: CASISVTDTQYF.

About this clonotype itself: One base away lies a much larger clone, so this may be a sequencing read error. The CDR3 end shows no conserved phenylalanine or tryptophan, and so a read error is likely. Here the CDR3 DNA reads TGCGCCAGCAGCTCGGGGACTAGCGGGGAGACCCAGTACTCC. The encoded protein is CASSSGTSGETQYS. V and J are TRBV5-1 and TRBJ2-5; 12 bases map to TRBD2. The CDR3 loop spans 14 amino acids. Germline CDR1 and CDR2: SGHRS and YFSETQ. V shed 3 bases, J shed 5 bases, and the junction held 2 bases outside the gene matches.

This chain connects TRBV2 to TRBJ1-1, with 7 bases identical to TRBD1. V trimming: 7 bases; J trimming: 5 bases; junction bases outside the gene matches: 7. Germline V gene data show CDR1 as SNHLY and CDR2 as FYNNEI. The CDR3 has 13 amino acids. CDR3 amino acids: CASKLQGHTEAFF. For the CDR3, the DNA is TGTGCCAGCAAATTACAGGGGCATACTGAAGCTTTCTTT.

In this sample, this clonotype turned up many times. The chain joins TRBV5-1 to TRBJ2-7, with 7 bases fitting TRBD1. The CDR3 contains 14 residues. Trimming cost V 5 bases and J 2 bases; bases outside gene matches: 7. Germline V gene lookup returns CDR1 SGHRS and CDR2 YFSETQ. This CDR3 reads CASRAGTATYEQYF. CDR3 DNA: TGCGCCAGCAGGGCCGGGACAGCCACCTACGAGCAGTACTTC.

In this sample, this clonotype turned up many times. The chain combines TRBV12-3 or TRBV12-4 with TRBJ2-2, with 12 positions matching TRBD2. J lost 7 bases, V lost 6 bases, and 6 bases had no gene match. The CDR3 is made up of 15 amino acids. The CDR3 region is CASRRLAGDLGELFF. The CDR3 nucleotides read TGTGCCAGCAGGAGACTAGCGGGAGACCTCGGGGAGCTGTTTTTT.

This clonotype showed up just once. It may be a read error: a sequence one base away is much more abundant. The rearrangement uses TRBV19 and TRBJ1-2; D not resolved. Germline lookup yields CDR1 LNHDA and CDR2 SQIVND (reference sequence). The length of the CDR3 is 14 residues. Trimming removed 3 bases at V and 8 bases at J, with 16 bases between. CDR3 bases: TGTGCCAGTAGTATGTCCAGCGGGTCGGGAGGCTACACCTTC. The encoded protein is CASSMSSGSGGYTF.

A note on this clonotype: One end of the junction fails to match germline, which may point to a read error. The chain is built from TRBV19 and TRBJ1-4; no reliable D call. This CDR3 is 10 amino acids long. Germline V gene data show CDR1 as LNHDA and CDR2 as SQIVND (reference sequence). This chain's CDR3 is CASSRSGRAF. The CDR3 DNA sequence: TGTGCCAGTAGTCGCAGCGGGAGGGCATTT.

The CDR3 DNA reads as TGTGCCAGCAGCGCCAGCAGCCGGACAGGGCTCGAGCAGTACTTC. Amino acids: CASSASSRTGLEQYF. J is TRBJ2-7 and V is TRBV7-9; 8 nucleotides agree with TRBD1. Germline V CDR1 and CDR2: SEHNR, FQNEAQ (reference sequence). The CDR3 has 15 residues. The junction had 12 bases not matched to a gene; V was cut back by 5 bases and J by 6 bases. Together with reference TRBV7-9 and TRBJ2-7, the CDR3 gives the full variable domain: DTGVSQNPRHKITKRGQNVTFRCDPISEHNRLYWYRQTLGQGPEFLTYFQNEAQLEKSRLLSDRFSAERPKGSFSTLEIQRTEQGDSAMYLCASSASSRTGLEQYFGPGTRLTVT.

This chain connects TRBV7-2 to TRBJ2-5; 14 bases are a match to TRBD2. Germline CDR1 SGHTA, CDR2 FQGNSA. V lost 5 bases, J lost 4 bases, and 9 bases stayed unmatched. This CDR3 comprises 17 residues. The CDR3 reads CASSPGLAGVSPETQYF. The CDR3 region has the DNA TGTGCCAGCAGCCCGGGACTAGCGGGAGTATCACCAGAGACCCAGTACTTC.

This clonotype was detected many times. The chain is built from TRBV12-5 and TRBJ2-7, with D maybe TRBD2 (6 bases). The CDR3 has 12 amino acids. Germline values: CDR1 LGHNT, CDR2 FRNRAP. V was pared by 7 bases and J by 1 base, with 8 bases between. CDR3 sequence: CASARESYEQYF. CDR3 nucleotide sequence: TGTGCTAGTGCGCGGGAATCCTACGAGCAGTACTTC.

This chain links TRBV7-2 with TRBJ2-7; D is uncertain. Near its end, the DNA agrees better with TRBJ2-5, so the J call may be wrong. Germline V gene lookup returns CDR1 SGHTA and CDR2 FQGNSA. There are 14 residues in the CDR3. The CDR3 loop reads CASSLVSASETQYF. In DNA, the CDR3 is TGTGCCAGCAGCTTAGTAAGTGCGTCGGAGACCCAGTACTTC.